This is a list of T cell receptor beta chains from one sample in a study of T cell responses to AZD1222 COVID-19 vaccine. TCRdb's copy holds only in-frame clones and misses some; the assay was immunoSEQ multiplex PCR. Of 120,000 to 150,000 clones in the sample, around 90% were seen once. The sample was peripheral blood, taken on day 0 of MenACWY control vaccination. The source is an adult in good health. CDR3s include the opening cysteine and the closing phenylalanine or tryptophan. D genes are given only for firm matches. Not all rows give a size; the values are once, few, many and, for expanded clones, a class.

clone_size	v_call	d_call	j_call	cdr3_nt	cdr3_aa
.	TRBV6-5	.	TRBJ1-1	TGTGCCAGCAGTTACTCGAATCTGGCTCCAGGTGGGATCTTT	CASSYSNLAPGGIF
few	TRBV12-3/TRBV12-4	.	TRBJ2-5	TGTGCCAGCAGTATCGTAAGGAGAGAGACCCAGTACTTC	CASSIVRRETQYF
.	TRBV5-1	.	TRBJ2-3	TGCGCCAGCAGCTTGCCCGACTCCACAGATACGCAGTATTTT	CASSLPDSTDTQYF
.	TRBV5-5	.	TRBJ1-5	TGTGCCAGCAGCTTGGCCGTTCTAGTACAGGGTGGAAATCAGCCCCAGCATTTT	CASSLAVLVQGGNQPQHF
.	TRBV7-2	.	TRBJ2-1	TGTGCCAGCAGCCCCCTGCGGGTAGGTAGTGAGCAGTTCTTC	CASSPLRVGSEQFF
.	TRBV6-2/TRBV6-3	.	TRBJ1-1	TGTGCCAGCAGTTATGGCCAGGGCACTGAAGCTTTCTTT	CASSYGQGTEAFF
.	TRBV4-2	.	TRBJ2-1	TGTGCCAGCAGCCAAGGGTACCAGTACAATGAGCAGTTCTTC	CASSQGYQYNEQFF
.	TRBV15	.	TRBJ2-1	TGTGCCACCAGCAGAGTTTCCAGCGGGCGCTACAATGAGCAGTTCTTC	CATSRVSSGRYNEQFF
.	TRBV7-3	.	TRBJ2-1	TGTGCCAGCAGCTTAAGCCCCCGGGAAACGCAGTTCTTC	CASSLSPRETQFF
.	TRBV2	.	TRBJ1-1	TGTGCCAGCAGGGATAGGGTCAAGGCGGACACTGAAGCTTTCTTT	CASRDRVKADTEAFF
once	TRBV5-1	TRBD2	TRBJ2-1	TGCGCCAGCAGCTTGTGGCTAGCGGGAGACTATGAGCAGTTCTTC	CASSLWLAGDYEQFF
.	TRBV6-1	.	TRBJ1-2	TGTGCCAGCAGTGAAGCAGGGGGGAACTATGGCTACACCTTC	CASSEAGGNYGYTF
.	TRBV29-1	TRBD1	TRBJ2-7	TGCAGCGCCGTCCGGGACAGGGGGTCCTACGAGCAGTACTTC	CSAVRDRGSYEQYF
.	TRBV2	.	TRBJ2-3	TGTGCCAGCAGTGAAACGGGAGTCACAGATACGCAGTATTTT	CASSETGVTDTQYF
.	TRBV5-3	.	TRBJ1-3	TGTGCCAGAAGCAAGGGACTTCGAAACACCATATATTTT	CARSKGLRNTIYF
.	TRBV2	.	TRBJ2-5	TGTGCCAGCAGCTCAGGGACGGGAAAAGAGACCCAGTACTTC	CASSSGTGKETQYF
.	TRBV6-1	.	TRBJ2-7	TGTGCCAGCAGTGATGCCGTTCTCACAGGCGAGCAGTACTTC	CASSDAVLTGEQYF
.	TRBV10-3	.	TRBJ2-7	TGTGCCATCAGGGGGACGAGAGCCTACGAGCAGTACTTC	CAIRGTRAYEQYF
few	TRBV3-1/TRBV3-2	.	TRBJ1-5	TGTGCCAGCAGCCAAGGTAGCAATCAGCCCCAGCATTTT	CASSQGSNQPQHF
.	TRBV5-6	.	TRBJ1-6	TGTGCCAGCAGCTTCGGGGGTCAGGATTCACCCCTCCACTTT	CASSFGGQDSPLHF
.	TRBV6-1	.	TRBJ1-5	TGTGCCAGCAGTGCCCCCGCCGGGGACTCGTTTCAGCCCCAGCATTTT	CASSAPAGDSFQPQHF
.	TRBV28	.	TRBJ2-7	TGTGCCAGCAGTCACCCCGGGGCGGGGACGGGCGAGCAGTACTTC	CASSHPGAGTGEQYF
.	TRBV20-1	.	TRBJ1-1	TGCAGTGCCTACCAAGAACCTGAAGCTTTCTTT	CSAYQEPEAFF
few	TRBV25-1	.	TRBJ2-7	TGTGCCAGCAGTGAAGGGGGCTTATCGGACTACGAGCAGTACTTC	CASSEGGLSDYEQYF
.	TRBV11-2	.	TRBJ1-2	TGTGCCAGCAGCCGCCGTGAGGGGGAGGTCGACTTC	CASSRREGEVDF
.	TRBV4-2	TRBD2	TRBJ2-7	TGTGCCAGCAGCCAAGATAGCGGGGGGCCTTACGAGCAGTACTTC	CASSQDSGGPYEQYF
.	TRBV5-8	.	TRBJ2-2	TGTGCCAGCAGCTTGGCCATGGGTGCCGGGGAGCTGTTTTTT	CASSLAMGAGELFF
.	TRBV9	.	TRBJ1-2	TGTGCCAGCAGCGCGCAGGGGTTTCACTATGGCTACACCTTC	CASSAQGFHYGYTF
.	TRBV28	.	TRBJ1-6	TGTGCCAGCAGTGCTGGGGGTCATAATTCACCCCTCCACTTT	CASSAGGHNSPLHF
.	TRBV14	.	TRBJ1-2	TGTGCCAGCAGCTCGGACCTCAACTATGGCTACACCTTC	CASSSDLNYGYTF
few	TRBV11-2	.	TRBJ1-1	TGTGCCAGCAGCTTACGATCTGGGCGGAAGAACACTGAAGCTTTCTTT	CASSLRSGRKNTEAFF
few	TRBV10-1	.	TRBJ2-1	TGCGCCAGCAGTGAGTCAGTCTCTTACGGTGAGCAGTTCTTC	CASSESVSYGEQFF
.	TRBV10-3	.	TRBJ1-1	TGTGCCATCAGTGGAGGTACAGGAATACAGAACACTGAAGCTTTCTTT	CAISGGTGIQNTEAFF
.	TRBV30	TRBD1	TRBJ1-5	TGTGCCTGGAGTCCTTCTCCGGGACAGGTGAGCCAGCCCCAGCATTTT	CAWSPSPGQVSQPQHF
.	TRBV10-2	.	TRBJ2-7	TGCGCCAGCAGTCAACTTGAAGTTGAGTACTTC	CASSQLEVEYF
once	TRBV27	.	TRBJ1-6	TGTGCCAGCACCCCGGGGAGGACATTGAATTCACCCCTCCACTTT	CASTPGRTLNSPLHF
.	TRBV5-6	.	TRBJ2-3	TGTGCCAGCAGCTTGGAGGGGGACACAGATACGCAGTATTTT	CASSLEGDTDTQYF
.	TRBV3-1/TRBV3-2	.	TRBJ1-3	TGTGCCAGCAGCTATATGGGTAGCTCTGGAAACACCATATATTTT	CASSYMGSSGNTIYF
once	TRBV10-2	.	TRBJ2-3	TGCGCCAGCAGTGAGGGCAGGGTTCTAGATACGCAGTATTTT	CASSEGRVLDTQYF
.	TRBV7-3	TRBD2	TRBJ2-3	TGTGCCAGCAGCTCGGATAGCGGGAGTACAGATACGCAGTATTTT	CASSSDSGSTDTQYF
.	TRBV28	.	TRBJ2-5	TGTGCCAGCAGTTTATATCCAGGGACAGAGACCCAGTACTTC	CASSLYPGTETQYF
.	TRBV27	.	TRBJ2-3	TGTGCCAGCAACCCTACAGGGTCAGATACGCAGTATTTT	CASNPTGSDTQYF
.	TRBV7-9	.	TRBJ1-1	TGTGCCAGCAGCTTAGATCAGGGAGGCACTGAAGCTTTCTTT	CASSLDQGGTEAFF
.	TRBV19	TRBD1	TRBJ1-4	TGTGCCAGTAGGAATACCGGGACAGGTCGAGGGGAAAAACTGTTTTTT	CASRNTGTGRGEKLFF
.	TRBV6-5	.	TRBJ2-5	TGTGCCAGCAGTCCCCAAGAGACCCAGTACTTC	CASSPQETQYF
.	TRBV19	TRBD2	TRBJ2-3	TGTGCCAGTAGTATCCCTAGCGGGAGCACAGATACGCAGTATTTT	CASSIPSGSTDTQYF
.	TRBV28	TRBD2	TRBJ2-3	TGTGCCAGCAGTTTCTTTGGTAGCGGGAGTCGAGATACGCAGTATTTT	CASSFFGSGSRDTQYF
.	TRBV11-2	.	TRBJ1-1	TGTGCCAGCAGCTCCCCGGGCAGGGCAGTGTTGGGCACTGAAGCTTTCTTT	CASSSPGRAVLGTEAFF
.	TRBV27	.	TRBJ1-1	TGTGCCAGCAGTCCGACTCGGACGGGAAACACTGAAGCTTTCTTT	CASSPTRTGNTEAFF
.	TRBV4-1	.	TRBJ1-2	TGCGCCAGCAGCCAAGTCGAAGTTCTGGGCTACACCTTC	CASSQVEVLGYTF